These 27 T cell receptor beta chains were sequenced from one sample in a study of T cell repertoires in aging, cancer and after chemotherapy. Peripheral blood genomic DNA, not sorted cells or RNA, was the template. A mixed TRB-A/B primer pool amplified rearranged TRB by multiplex touch-down PCR. TCRdb called the multiplex PCR reads again in MiXCR, with one record for every CDR3 protein. The table lists 2,000 to 2,500 distinct CDR3 sequences, about 31% of them singletons, with about 28% in the top ten. Sequenced sample: blood. Receptor source: a human donor with a solid tumor.

The gene calls are TRBV27 and TRBJ2-7, with D maybe TRBD1 (6 bases). V lost 8 bases to trimming and J lost 3 bases, with 8 bases between them. Germline CDR1 is MNHEY and CDR2 is SMNVEV (reference sequence). There are 11 residues in the CDR3. CDR3 coding DNA: TGTGCCAGCTGGGACAACTACGAGCAGTACTTC. It is translated as CASWDNYEQYF.

A remark on this clonotype: A clone one base away is much larger, so this may be a read error. This sequence joins TRBV29-1 and TRBJ1-1; TRBD1 agrees at 9 bases. V was pared by 5 bases and J by 8 bases, with 3 bases of the junction left unmatched. Germline V gene data show CDR1 as SQVTM and CDR2 as ANQGSEA. The CDR3 is 11 amino acids. CDR3 in DNA: TGCAGCGTTAAAGGGACAGGGGAAGCTTTCTTT. Residues: CSVKGTGEAFF.

The gene calls are TRBV10-2 and TRBJ2-3; no firm D call. This CDR3 contains 14 residues. V dropped 3 bases and J dropped 0 bases, with 7 bases sitting between them. Germline CDR1 WSHSY, CDR2 SAAADI. The CDR3 reads CASSESASTDTQYF. The CDR3 DNA reads TGCGCCAGCAGTGAATCAGCGAGCACAGATACGCAGTATTTT.

This chain connects TRBV6-5 to TRBJ2-2; 8 nucleotides align to TRBD1. Germline trimming cut 5 bases from V and 5 bases from J; bases unmatched to any gene: 7. Germline V gene lookup returns CDR1 MNHEY and CDR2 SVGAGI. CDR3 size: 15 residues. The CDR3: CASSARQGRTGELFF. The CDR3, as DNA: TGTGCCAGCAGTGCACGACAGGGGCGGACCGGGGAGCTGTTTTTT.

This clonotype was counted a few times. The chain joins TRBV19 to TRBJ1-4; D is uncertain. Per germline, CDR1 LNHDA and CDR2 SQIVND (reference sequence). The CDR3 has 11 amino acids. Trimming removed 5 bases from V and 14 bases from J, with 12 bases in between. This chain's CDR3 is CASSGLAVLFF. For the CDR3, the DNA is TGTGCCAGTAGTGGTCTGGCTGTCCTGTTTTTT.

The chain is built from TRBV6-1 and TRBJ2-5, with D possibly TRBD2 on 5 matching bases. Germline CDR1 MNHNS, CDR2 SASEGT. Trimming removed 0 bases at V and 4 bases at J, with 15 bases between. This CDR3 comprises 16 residues. The CDR3 reads CASSEAGEGWRETQYF. In DNA, the CDR3 is TGTGCCAGCAGTGAAGCTGGAGAGGGTTGGAGAGAGACCCAGTACTTC.

The rearrangement joins TRBV30 to TRBJ2-1, with D perhaps given as TRBD1 or TRBD2 (5 bases each). The CDR3 totals 14 residues. Deletions cut 3 bases from V and 6 bases from J, with 15 bases between. Germline assignment: CDR1 GTSNPN and CDR2 SVGIG (reference sequence). CDR3 sequence reads: CAWSKTGQPNEQFF. The CDR3 DNA sequence: TGTGCCTGGAGCAAGACGGGGCAGCCCAATGAGCAGTTCTTC. Full variable domain (outside the CDR3, taken from reference TRBV30 and TRBJ2-1): SQTIHQWPATLVQPVGSPLSLECTVEGTSNPNLYWYRQAAGRGLQLLFYSVGIGQISSEVPQNLSASRPQDRQFILSSKKLLLSDSGFYLCAWSKTGQPNEQFFGPGTRLTVL.

This clonotype was counted between two and nine times. This chain links TRBV6-2 or TRBV6-3 with TRBJ1-1, with 7 bases matching TRBD1. CDR3 length equals 13 residues. Trimming took 4 bases from V and 6 from J; bases not matched to a gene: 5. Germline CDR1 and CDR2: MNHEY and SVGEGT. CDR3 sequence (DNA): TGTGCCAGCAGTTTTAACAGGGGCTCTGAAGCTTTCTTT. As protein: CASSFNRGSEAFF.

This clonotype is termed medium-sized (0.01 to 0.1%). The rearrangement joins TRBV7-6 to TRBJ2-7, with a weak D call TRBD2 (5 bases). Trimming left V 3 bases short and J 0 bases short, with 6 bases between. Germline loops: CDR1 SGHVS, CDR2 FNYEAQ. This CDR3 contains 13 residues. CDR3 nucleotide sequence: TGTGCCAGCAGCTTGGAGGACTCCTACGAGCAGTACTTC. Protein product: CASSLEDSYEQYF.

The CDR3 here is CASSLGGGATYEQYF. Written as DNA, the CDR3 is TGTGCCAGCAGCTTAGGTGGGGGAGCAACCTACGAGCAGTACTTC. V gene TRBV7-2 combines with J gene TRBJ2-7, with D possibly being TRBD1 or TRBD2 (5 bases each). Trimming took 1 base from V and 2 from J, leaving 12 bases between them. Germline values: CDR1 SGHTA, CDR2 FQGNSA. This CDR3 spans 15 amino acids.

The V gene is TRBV19, the J gene TRBJ1-1, with 9 bases lining up with TRBD1. CDR3 size: 14 residues. The V segment lost 10 bases and the J segment 0 bases; nucleotides outside the gene matches: 6. Germline V gene sequence: CDR1 LNHDA, CDR2 SQIVND (reference sequence). The DNA for the CDR3 is TGTGCCATCAGGGACAGGGAAATGAACACTGAAGCTTTCTTT. Amino acid sequence: CAIRDREMNTEAFF. Complete variable domain (other parts from reference TRBV19 and TRBJ1-1): DGGITQSPKYLFRKEGQNVTLSCEQNLNHDAMYWYRQDPGQGLRLIYYSQIVNDFQKGDIAEGYSVSREKKESFPLTVTSAQKNPTAFYLCAIRDREMNTEAFFGQGTRLTVV.

This chain connects TRBV27 to TRBJ2-1; 8 bases fit TRBD2. V was clipped by 6 bases and J by 0 bases; unmatched bases: 7. The length of the CDR3 is 16 residues. CDR1 and CDR2 (germline): MNHEY, SMNVEV (reference sequence). The CDR3 spells CASRDPAGGSYNEQFF. DNA of the CDR3: TGTGCCAGCAGGGACCCCGCGGGGGGCTCCTACAATGAGCAGTTCTTC.

This clonotype turned up a few times. The gene calls are TRBV7-2 and TRBJ1-1; 9 bases map to TRBD1. The CDR3 totals 16 residues. Unmatched junction bases numbered 4, after V lost 1 base and J lost 1 base. CDR1 and CDR2 from the germline V gene are SGHTA and FQGNSA. Written as DNA, the CDR3 is TGTGCCAGCAGCTTAGTGACAGGGGGTAGGAACACTGAAGCTTTCTTT. Translating gives CASSLVTGGRNTEAFF.

The V call is TRBV27, the J call TRBJ1-2; D is undetermined. The V end was cut by 6 bases, the J end by 12 bases, with 8 bases between. This CDR3 spans 9 amino acids. In germline, CDR1 is MNHEY, CDR2 SMNVEV (reference sequence). CDR3 sequence reads: CASRGPDTF. CDR3 nucleotides: TGTGCCAGCAGGGGTCCGGACACCTTC.

CDR3 residues: CASRAEGVGTGELFF. The CDR3 DNA is TGTGCCAGTAGAGCCGAGGGGGTAGGCACCGGGGAGCTGTTTTTT. This chain joins TRBV19 and TRBJ2-2, with D tentatively TRBD1 (6 bases). The ends were cut back, 6 bases at V and 4 bases at J, with 15 bases in the middle. Germline values: CDR1 LNHDA, CDR2 SQIVND (reference sequence). This CDR3 has 15 amino acids.

About this clonotype: The junction departs from germline at one end; a sequencing error may be responsible. The rearrangement uses TRBV15 and TRBJ1-6, with D possibly being TRBD1 (5 bases). The germline gives CDR1 LNHNV, CDR2 YYDKDF (reference sequence). The CDR3 has 15 amino acids. CDR3 sequence: CATSRGMPGSSPLQF. The CDR3 nucleotides are TGTGCCACCAGCAGGGGGATGCCAGGGTCCTCACCCCTCCAATTT.

On this clonotype itself: A much bigger clone sits one base away, suggesting this may be a read error. V usage is TRBV30 and J usage is TRBJ2-7; 7 bases align to TRBD1. CDR3 length equals 14 residues. V was pared by 2 bases and J by 5 bases, with 9 bases of the junction left unmatched. Per germline, CDR1 GTSNPN and CDR2 SVGIG (reference sequence). This CDR3 reads CAWSLAGGVNEQYF. DNA for the CDR3: TGTGCCTGGAGTCTGGCAGGGGGTGTCAACGAGCAGTACTTC.

By proportion, this clonotype is medium-sized. The chain uses TRBV6-5 and TRBJ1-2, with D unresolved. Trimming took off 4 bases at V and 0 bases at J, with 12 bases between the two ends. The CDR3 has 15 amino acids. The germline gives CDR1 MNHEY, CDR2 SVGAGI. The CDR3 region has the DNA TGTGCCAGCAGTTTCCTGGGGTACACTAACTATGGCTACACCTTC. As protein: CASSFLGYTNYGYTF.

Judged by abundance, this clonotype is medium-sized. The chain employs TRBV6-5 and TRBJ2-3; D gene uncertain. The CDR3 covers 13 residues. Trimming took 5 bases from V and 0 from J, leaving 6 bases between them. Germline V gene sequence: CDR1 MNHEY, CDR2 SVGAGI. CDR3: CASSPGSTDTQYF. CDR3 nucleotide sequence: TGTGCCAGCAGTCCCGGAAGCACAGATACGCAGTATTTT.

This clonotype is termed medium-sized (0.01 to 0.1%). This sequence joins TRBV6-6 and TRBJ1-2, with D unresolved. The CDR3 runs 11 residues. Between the trimmed V and J ends, which lost 5 bases and 8 bases, there was a span of 9 bases. Looked up from germline, CDR1 is MNHNY and CDR2 is SVGAGI (reference sequence). The CDR3 loop is CASSPPGGYTF. In nucleotides, the CDR3 is TGTGCCAGCAGTCCCCCTGGAGGCTACACCTTC.

This clonotype has a single count. The gene calls are TRBV29-1 and TRBJ2-7, with D maybe TRBD2 (6 bases). The J call may be wrong; the DNA end is better matched by TRBJ2-1. Germline V gene data show CDR1 as SQVTM and CDR2 as ANQGSEA. The CDR3 length is 11 residues. In DNA, the CDR3 is TGCAGCGTGACTAGTATGGATGAGCAGTTCTTC. This encodes CSVTSMDEQFF.

By its share, this clonotype is large (0.1 to 1%). The rearrangement uses TRBV29-1 and TRBJ2-7, with D possibly TRBD2 on 5 matching bases. Trimming shortened V by 2 bases and J by 7 bases, and 15 bases separated the two germline ends. CDR1 and CDR2 (germline): SQVTM, ANQGSEA. CDR3 size: 13 residues. In DNA, the CDR3 is TGCAGCGTTGAACCCGCAGGCCCGGGAGAGCAGTACTTC. This codes for CSVEPAGPGEQYF.

In nucleotides, the CDR3 is TGCAGTGCTTGGGTTGGGGCTAGCGGGGGGCAAGAGACCCAGTACTTC. Translated: CSAWVGASGGQETQYF. V usage is TRBV20-1 and J usage is TRBJ2-5; 11 positions match TRBD2. The CDR3 consists of 16 residues. Germline V lookup: CDR1 DFQATT, CDR2 SNEGSKA (reference sequence). The junction had 10 bases not matched to a gene; V was cut back by 5 bases and J by 2 bases.

The chain links TRBV12-3 or TRBV12-4 to TRBJ2-5, with D tentatively TRBD1 (6 bases). V shed 5 bases and J shed 1 base, with 14 bases lying between them. The CDR3 totals 15 residues. CDR3 loop: CASSRTASSQETQYF. For the CDR3, the DNA is TGTGCCAGCAGTAGGACAGCGTCGTCCCAAGAGACCCAGTACTTC.

By share, this clonotype counts as large. The chain carries TRBV6-5 and TRBJ1-6; 7 bases map to TRBD1. Germline CDR1 is MNHEY and CDR2 is SVGAGI. Trimming removed 6 bases from V and 7 bases from J; junction bases left unmatched: 6. The CDR3 length is 14 residues. In DNA form, the CDR3 reads TGTGCCAGCAGGTCCGGGACAGCCAATTCACCCCTCCACTTT. It translates to CASRSGTANSPLHF.

This clonotype was found a few times. The J gene is TRBJ2-1, the V gene TRBV19; TRBD2 aligns across 9 bases. V lost 3 bases and J lost 5; bases outside the gene matches: 11. Looked up from germline, CDR1 is LNHDA and CDR2 is SQIVND (reference sequence). This CDR3 spans 17 amino acids. CDR3 DNA: TGTGCCAGTAGTATCCGCCCTCGAGTAGCGGGAGACAATGAGCAGTTCTTC. It translates to CASSIRPRVAGDNEQFF.

This clonotype showed up just once. This chain joins TRBV12-3 or TRBV12-4 and TRBJ2-7; maybe TRBD1 (5 bases). Trimming pared 5 bases from V and 5 bases from J, leaving 16 bases between. The CDR3 covers 14 residues. The CDR3: CASSLVQAWNEQYF. CDR3 DNA sequence: TGTGCCAGCAGTCTAGTACAGGCTTGGAACGAGCAGTACTTC.